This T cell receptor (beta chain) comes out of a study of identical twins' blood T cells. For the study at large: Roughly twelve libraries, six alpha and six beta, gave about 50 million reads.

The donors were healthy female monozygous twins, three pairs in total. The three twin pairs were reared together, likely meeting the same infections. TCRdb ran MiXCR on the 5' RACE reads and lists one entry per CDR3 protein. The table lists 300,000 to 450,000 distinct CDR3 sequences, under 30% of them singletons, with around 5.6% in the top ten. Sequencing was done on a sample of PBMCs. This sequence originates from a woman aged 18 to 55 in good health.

CDR3 nucleotide sequence: TGTGCCATCAGCGCGGACGACCTCTTTGAGCAGTTCTTC. It codes for CAISADDLFEQFF. V usage is TRBV10-3 and J usage is TRBJ2-1, with unresolved D. CDR3 length: 13 residues. Germline CDR1 reads ENHRY; CDR2 reads SYGVKD. V was trimmed by 6 bases and J by 9 bases, leaving 15 bases between them.